This T cell receptor (beta chain) was sequenced during a study of cytomegalovirus exposure and HLA in healthy donors. Study-wide points: Later analysis associated a missense DCLRE1C variant with TCR beta V- and J-gene trimming.

This clone was seen once. The antigen is not known. The J segment lost 8 bases and the V segment lost 1 base, leaving 9 bases of the junction unmatched. Germline CDR1 GTSNPN, CDR2 SVGIG (reference sequence). CDR3 length equals 15 residues. Samples came from healthy bone marrow donors. Donors showed nominal health when sampled, although they likely had unrecorded immune exposures. The study ran its PCR with 60 Vbeta and 13 Jbeta primers. Libraries were prepared by immunoSEQ multiplex PCR; TCRdb keeps only in-frame clonotypes and omits some of them. The sample records about 93,000 clones, 65% being singletons.

Sequenced sample: PBMCs. The chain carries TRBV30 and TRBJ1-5; 9 bases fit TRBD1. The TCR was taken from a boy aged 5-17 years in good health and CMV-seropositive. For the CDR3, the DNA is TGTGCCTGGAGTGAGGGACAGGGCCAAGGGGAGCCCCAGCATTTT. Protein: CAWSEGQGQGEPQHF. The entire variable domain, with the rest obtained from reference TRBV30 and TRBJ1-5, is as follows: SQTIHQWPATLVQPVGSPLSLECTVEGTSNPNLYWYRQAAGRGLQLLFYSVGIGQISSEVPQNLSASRPQDRQFILSSKKLLLSDSGFYLCAWSEGQGQGEPQHFGDGTRLSIL.